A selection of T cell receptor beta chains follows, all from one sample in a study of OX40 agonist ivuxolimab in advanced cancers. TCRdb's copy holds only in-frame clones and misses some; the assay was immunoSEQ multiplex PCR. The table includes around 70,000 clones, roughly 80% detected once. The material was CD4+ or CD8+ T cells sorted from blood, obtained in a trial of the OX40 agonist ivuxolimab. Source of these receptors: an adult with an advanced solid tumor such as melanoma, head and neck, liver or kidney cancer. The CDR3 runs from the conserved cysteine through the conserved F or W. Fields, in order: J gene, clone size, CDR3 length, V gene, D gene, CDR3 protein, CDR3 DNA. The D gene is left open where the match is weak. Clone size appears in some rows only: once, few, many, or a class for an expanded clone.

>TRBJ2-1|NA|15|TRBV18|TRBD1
CASSPRDSQFNEQFF
TGTGCCAGCTCACCCCGGGACAGCCAATTCAATGAGCAGTTCTTC
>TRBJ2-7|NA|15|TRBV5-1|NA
CASSLGSPGTYEQYF
TGCGCCAGCAGCTTGGGGAGCCCAGGTACCTACGAGCAGTACTTC
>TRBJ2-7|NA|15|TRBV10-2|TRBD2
CASSAISGRANEQYF
TGCGCCAGCAGTGCGATTAGCGGGAGGGCCAACGAGCAGTACTTC
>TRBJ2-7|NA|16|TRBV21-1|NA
CASLGVICREPYEQYF
TGTGCCAGCCTAGGGGTGATTTGCAGGGAACCCTACGAGCAGTACTTC
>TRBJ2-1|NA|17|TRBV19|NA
CASSIALLASLYNEQFF
TGTGCCAGTAGTATAGCATTGCTAGCGAGCCTCTACAATGAGCAGTTCTTC
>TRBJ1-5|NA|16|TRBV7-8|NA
CASSLVSGYSNQPQHF
TGTGCCAGCAGCTTAGTGTCGGGTTATAGCAATCAGCCCCAGCATTTT
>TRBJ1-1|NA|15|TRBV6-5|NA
CASSYSGDMNTEAFF
TGTGCCAGCAGTTACTCTGGAGACATGAACACTGAAGCTTTCTTT
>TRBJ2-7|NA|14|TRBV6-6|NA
CASSYGGPSYEQYF
TGTGCCAGCAGTTACGGGGGCCCTTCCTACGAGCAGTACTTC
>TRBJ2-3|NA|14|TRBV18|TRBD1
CASSPGQGPDTQYF
TGTGCCAGCTCACCGGGACAGGGCCCAGATACGCAGTATTTT
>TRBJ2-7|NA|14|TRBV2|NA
CASSVYGITYEQYF
TGTGCCAGCAGTGTATACGGGATAACCTACGAGCAGTACTTC
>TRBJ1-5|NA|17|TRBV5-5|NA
CASSLGIGVGSNQPQHF
TGTGCCAGCAGCTTGGGGATTGGGGTGGGTAGCAATCAGCCCCAGCATTTT
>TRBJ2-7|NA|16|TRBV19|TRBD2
CASSIVGTSGSGEQYF
TGTGCCAGTAGTATAGTAGGGACTAGCGGGAGTGGAGAGCAGTACTTC
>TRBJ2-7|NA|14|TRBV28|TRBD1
CASSARTGYGEQYF
TGTGCCAGCAGTGCTCGGACAGGGTACGGCGAGCAGTACTTC
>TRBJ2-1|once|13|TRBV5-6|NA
CASSLAVALGQFF
TGTGCCAGCAGCTTGGCGGTAGCATTAGGGCAGTTCTTC
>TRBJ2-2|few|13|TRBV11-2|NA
CAGQRGVSGELFF
TGTGCCGGCCAAAGGGGAGTTTCCGGGGAGCTGTTTTTT
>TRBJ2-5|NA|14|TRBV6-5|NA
CASSFQGPKVTQYF
TGTGCCAGCAGTTTTCAGGGGCCCAAGGTTACCCAGTACTTC
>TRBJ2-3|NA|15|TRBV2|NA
CASSTRPTATDTQYF
TGTGCCAGCAGCACTCGGCCCACCGCCACAGATACGCAGTATTTT
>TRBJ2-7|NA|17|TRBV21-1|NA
CASSRTKAGGGQGEQYF
TGTGCCAGCAGCAGAACGAAAGCGGGAGGGGGACAGGGCGAGCAGTACTTC
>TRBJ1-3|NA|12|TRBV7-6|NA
CASSPSGNTIYF
TGTGCCAGTTCCCCATCTGGAAACACCATATATTTT
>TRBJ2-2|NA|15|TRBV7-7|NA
CASSLLGVNTGELFF
TGTGCCAGCAGCTTACTAGGGGTTAATACCGGGGAGCTGTTTTTT
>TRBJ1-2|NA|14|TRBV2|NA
CASNPGAQGNGYTF
TGTGCCAGCAACCCCGGGGCCCAAGGTAATGGCTACACCTTC
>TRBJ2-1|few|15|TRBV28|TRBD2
CASSPARGGRHEQFF
TGTGCCAGCAGCCCCGCCCGCGGCGGGAGACATGAGCAGTTCTTC
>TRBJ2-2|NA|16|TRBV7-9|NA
CASSLGGTNNPGELFF
TGTGCCAGCAGCTTAGGCGGGACAAATAACCCCGGGGAGCTGTTTTTT
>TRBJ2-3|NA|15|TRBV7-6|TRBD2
CASSPRLASTDTQYF
TGTGCCAGCAGCCCCCGACTAGCTAGCACAGATACGCAGTATTTT
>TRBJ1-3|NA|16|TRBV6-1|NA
CASSVNDPRTGDTIYF
TGTGCCAGCAGTGTTAACGACCCCCGGACCGGAGACACCATATATTTT
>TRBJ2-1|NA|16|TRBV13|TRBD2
CASSLGAGAPYNEQFF
TGTGCCAGCAGCTTAGGAGCGGGAGCCCCCTACAATGAGCAGTTCTTC
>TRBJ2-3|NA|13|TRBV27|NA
CASSLSPSDTQYF
TGTGCCAGCAGTTTATCACCTTCGGATACGCAGTATTTT
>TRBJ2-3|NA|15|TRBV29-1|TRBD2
CSVRPGLASTDTQYF
TGCAGCGTGAGGCCGGGACTAGCGTCAACAGATACGCAGTATTTT
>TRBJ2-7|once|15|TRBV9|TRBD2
CASSVRLAGLHEQYF
TGTGCCAGCAGCGTCCGACTAGCGGGACTCCACGAGCAGTACTTC
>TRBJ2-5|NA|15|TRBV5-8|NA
CASSLELARQETQYF
TGTGCCAGCAGCTTGGAATTGGCTCGGCAAGAGACCCAGTACTTC
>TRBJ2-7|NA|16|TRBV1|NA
CTSSHPRTESSYEQYF
TGCACCAGCAGCCACCCCAGGACAGAGAGCTCCTACGAGCAGTACTTC
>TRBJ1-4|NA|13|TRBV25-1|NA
CASSNRGRGEVFF
TGTGCCAGCAGCAACCGGGGCCGGGGAGAGGTGTTTTTT
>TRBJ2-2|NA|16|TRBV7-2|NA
CASSLEGRGSGGELFF
TGTGCCAGCAGCTTAGAGGGCAGGGGCAGCGGCGGGGAGCTGTTTTTT
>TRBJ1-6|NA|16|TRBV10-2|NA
CASSERLGTQVQPLHF
TGCGCCAGCAGTGAGAGGTTAGGTACGCAGGTCCAACCCCTCCACTTT
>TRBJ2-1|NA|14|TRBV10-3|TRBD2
CAISDASGLLEQFF
TGTGCCATCAGTGATGCTAGCGGCCTCCTTGAGCAGTTCTTC
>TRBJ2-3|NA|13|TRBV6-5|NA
CASSPRRTDTQYF
TGTGCCAGCAGTCCCCGTCGCACAGATACGCAGTATTTT
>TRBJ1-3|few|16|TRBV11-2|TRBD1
CASSLHDRVGGNTIYF
TGTGCCAGCAGCCTCCACGACAGGGTCGGAGGAAACACCATATATTTT
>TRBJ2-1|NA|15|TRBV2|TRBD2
CASTSGSSTYNEQFF
TGTGCCAGCACTAGCGGGAGTAGCACCTACAATGAGCAGTTCTTC
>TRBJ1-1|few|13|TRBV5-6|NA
CASSSSLNTEAFF
TGTGCCAGCAGCTCCTCTCTGAACACTGAAGCTTTCTTT
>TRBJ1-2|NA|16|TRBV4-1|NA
CASSQVLGGTGNGYTF
TGCGCCAGCAGCCAAGTTCTAGGCGGGACTGGGAACGGCTACACCTTC
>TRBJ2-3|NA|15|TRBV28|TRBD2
CASSPPSGFTDTQYF
TGTGCCAGCAGTCCCCCTAGCGGGTTTACAGATACGCAGTATTTT
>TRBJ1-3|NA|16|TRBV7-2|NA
CASSTNAPSSGNTIYF
TGTGCCAGCAGCACCAACGCGCCTTCCTCTGGAAACACCATATATTTT
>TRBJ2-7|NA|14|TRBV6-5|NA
CASSEAPTVWEQYF
TGTGCCAGCAGCGAAGCCCCTACGGTGTGGGAGCAGTACTTC
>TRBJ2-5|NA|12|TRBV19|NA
CASSLGQETQYF
TGTGCCAGTAGTCTGGGGCAAGAGACCCAGTACTTC